The 14 T cell receptor beta chains in this list originate from one sample, sequenced in a study of cytomegalovirus exposure and HLA in healthy donors. In the PCR, 60 Vbeta and 13 Jbeta primers were used. Some clones are missing from TCRdb's copy, which holds only in-frame ones; the method was immunoSEQ multiplex PCR. The sample records about 67,000 clones, roughly 73% being singletons. The sample consisted of PBMCs. These receptors came from a man aged 35 to 55 in good health and CMV-seronegative.

This chain links TRBV5-1 with TRBJ1-1; 8 nucleotides line up with TRBD1. This CDR3 spans 19 amino acids. CDR1 is SGHRS and CDR2 is YFSETQ in the germline V gene. With 3 bases clipped from V and 0 bases from J, the junction kept 16 bases outside the gene matches. CDR3: CASSSVKSPGQAMNTEAFF. The CDR3 DNA reads as TGCGCCAGCAGCTCCGTAAAATCCCCGGGACAGGCAATGAACACTGAAGCTTTCTTT.

The chain is built from TRBV7-8 and TRBJ1-4, with 7 positions matching TRBD1. Germline V lookup: CDR1 SGHVS, CDR2 FQNEAQ. This CDR3 has 15 amino acids. Trimming at V came to 3 bases and at J to 5 bases, leaving 6 bases not matched to a gene. The CDR3 here is CASSLADRRNEKLFF. The CDR3 bases are TGTGCCAGCAGCTTGGCGGACAGGAGAAATGAAAAACTGTTTTTT.

The chain carries TRBV28 and TRBJ2-4; 7 bases are a match to TRBD1. CDR3 size: 14 residues. Trimming removed 4 bases from V and 6 bases from J; junction bases left unmatched: 6. Germline V CDR1 and CDR2: MDHEN, SYDVKM. The CDR3 region is CASSSGTVPNIQYF. The CDR3 region has the DNA TGTGCCAGCAGTTCAGGGACAGTCCCAAACATTCAGTACTTC.

The J gene is TRBJ1-5, the V gene TRBV23-1; TRBD1 is a possible D gene (6 bases). TRBV23-1 qualifies as an ORF whose function is uncertain. V lost 5 bases to trimming and J lost 7 bases, with 21 bases between them. This CDR3 has 16 amino acids. The CDR3 bases are TGCGCCAGCAGTGGTAGTTTCGCACAGGGAATCCAGCCCCAGCATTTT. Amino acid sequence: CASSGSFAQGIQPQHF.

This chain links TRBV2 with TRBJ1-2; no firm D call. The length of the CDR3 is 11 residues. Germline V gives CDR1 SNHLY, CDR2 FYNNEI. Deletions cut 2 bases from V and 4 bases from J, with 2 bases between. The CDR3: CASSELYGYTF. The CDR3 DNA sequence: TGTGCCAGCAGTGAACTCTATGGCTACACCTTC.

Only one count was recorded for this clone. The J gene is TRBJ2-1, the V gene TRBV7-9; 10 bases line up with TRBD1. Germline V gene data show CDR1 as SEHNR and CDR2 as FQNEAQ (reference sequence). This CDR3 contains 19 residues. Trimming removed 1 base from V and 0 bases from J; junction bases left unmatched: 9. CDR3 sequence reads: CASSLERGQGFLSYNEQFF. The CDR3 coding sequence is TGTGCCAGCAGCTTAGAGAGGGGACAGGGGTTCCTCTCCTACAATGAGCAGTTCTTC. Using reference TRBV7-9 and TRBJ2-1 for the parts outside the CDR3, the full variable domain is DTGVSQNPRHKITKRGQNVTFRCDPISEHNRLYWYRQTLGQGPEFLTYFQNEAQLEKSRLLSDRFSAERPKGSFSTLEIQRTEQGDSAMYLCASSLERGQGFLSYNEQFFGPGTRLTVL.

V usage is TRBV28 and J usage is TRBJ2-3; 7 bases are shared with TRBD2. This CDR3 has 20 residues. V was pared by 6 bases and J by 1 base, with 22 bases of the junction left unmatched. Germline V CDR1 and CDR2: MDHEN, SYDVKM. The chain's CDR3 is CASSPWQGPRTRSRTDTQYF. DNA for the CDR3: TGTGCCAGCAGCCCGTGGCAGGGCCCGCGGACTAGATCCCGCACAGATACGCAGTATTTT.

V and J are TRBV20-1 and TRBJ2-5, with D possibly matching TRBD1 (5 bases). V lost 6 bases and J 3 bases, leaving 8 bases between the germline ends. CDR1 DFQATT and CDR2 SNEGSKA come from the germline V gene (reference sequence). The CDR3 is 11 residues long. The CDR3 DNA is TGCAGTGCGGTCAGGGAAGAGACCCAGTACTTC. Translating gives CSAVREETQYF.

The chain joins TRBV11-2 to TRBJ2-3; D gene unclear. CDR1 and CDR2 (germline): SGHAT, FQNNGV. The CDR3 is 13 amino acids. V was cut by 2 bases and J by 4 bases, with 7 bases left in between. This chain's CDR3 is CASSLILADTQYF. As DNA, the CDR3 is TGTGCCAGCAGCTTAATTTTAGCAGATACGCAGTATTTT.

The genes are TRBV19 and TRBJ2-4; D ambiguous. The V end lost 0 bases, the J end lost 8 bases, and 14 bases lay between the germline ends. CDR3 length: 15 amino acids. In germline, CDR1 is LNHDA, CDR2 SQIVND (reference sequence). CDR3 protein: CASSIDLEAVDIQYF. The CDR3 coding sequence is TGTGCCAGTAGTATAGATCTAGAGGCTGTGGACATTCAGTACTTC. The full variable domain, rest sourced from reference TRBV19 and TRBJ2-4, is DGGITQSPKYLFRKEGQNVTLSCEQNLNHDAMYWYRQDPGQGLRLIYYSQIVNDFQKGDIAEGYSVSREKKESFPLTVTSAQKNPTAFYLCASSIDLEAVDIQYFGAGTRLSVL.

The chain's CDR3 is CASTPGTGTTPLHF. The DNA of the CDR3 is TGCGCCAGCACCCCGGGGACAGGGACGACACCCCTCCACTTT. The V and J genes are TRBV10-2 and TRBJ1-6; TRBD1 agrees at 9 bases. The CDR3 runs to 14 residues. Germline V gives CDR1 WSHSY, CDR2 SAAADI. Germline trimming cut 7 bases from V and 11 bases from J; bases unmatched to any gene: 9.

This clone occurred many times. The V and J genes are TRBV10-3 and TRBJ1-1, with 7 nucleotides matching TRBD1. CDR1 and CDR2 from the germline V gene are ENHRY and SYGVKD. V trimming: 0 bases; J trimming: 6 bases; junction bases outside the gene matches: 4. There are 14 residues in the CDR3. Written as DNA, the CDR3 is TGTGCCATCAGTGAGTCGCGGCAGGGGGCTGAAGCTTTCTTT. It specifies CAISESRQGAEAFF.

The chain recombines TRBV7-2 with TRBJ2-7; 7 bases map to TRBD1. This CDR3 has 12 residues. V was pared by 5 bases and J by 2 bases, with 0 bases of the junction left unmatched. Looked up from germline, CDR1 is SGHTA and CDR2 is FQGNSA. DNA for the CDR3: TGTGCCAGCAGCGACAGGGCCTACGAGCAGTACTTC. It is translated as CASSDRAYEQYF.

The chain employs TRBV6-5 and TRBJ1-6; the D gene is possibly TRBD1 (6 bases). The CDR3 has 14 amino acids. CDR1 is MNHEY, CDR2 SVGAGI, per germline. V was cut by 6 bases and J by 10 bases, with 16 bases left in between. Here the CDR3 reads CASRKDSQSSPLHF. The CDR3, as DNA: TGTGCCAGCAGGAAGGACAGCCAGAGCTCACCCCTCCACTTT.